The 28 T cell receptor beta chains presented below share a single source sample, sequenced in a study of blood T cells in healthy people across ages. Together with a sample-barcoded 5' primer, a J-beta primer mix was included in a second PCR lasting about 7 to 12 cycles. TCRdb processed the 5' RACE reads anew with MiXCR; each CDR3 protein has one entry. Here the sample spans 1,500,000 or so distinct CDR3 sequences, approximately 43% being singletons. The sequenced material came from blood. These receptors originate from a woman younger than 30 in good health.

This clonotype has ten or more counts. V is TRBV7-8 and J is TRBJ2-7; maybe TRBD1 (5 bases). Germline CDR1 and CDR2: SGHVS and FQNEAQ. CDR3 length equals 16 residues. Trimming shortened V by 2 bases and J by 0 bases, and 14 bases separated the two germline ends. The CDR3 DNA is TGTGCCAGCAGCTTAAGGATGGCAGACAGCTCCTACGAGCAGTACTTC. This codes for CASSLRMADSSYEQYF.

The genes are TRBV20-1 and TRBJ2-7; the D gene could be TRBD1 or TRBD2 (5 bases each). Trimming cost V 0 bases and J 2 bases, with 11 bases left between them. The germline V gene encodes CDR1 DFQATT and CDR2 SNEGSKA (reference sequence). This CDR3 region has 14 residues. CDR3: CSARDQGAAYEQYF. CDR3 sequence (DNA): TGCAGTGCTAGAGATCAGGGAGCGGCCTACGAGCAGTACTTC.

This clonotype was observed a handful of times. The V and J genes are TRBV12-3 or TRBV12-4 and TRBJ2-5; possible D gene TRBD1, 6 bases. V shed 7 bases and J shed 6 bases, with 18 bases lying between them. CDR3 length: 14 amino acids. CDR3 coding DNA: TGTGCCAGCACTCGCCCCACAGGGCCTAAGACCCAGTACTTC. This codes for CASTRPTGPKTQYF.

In this sample, this clonotype turned up a few times. The chain has TRBV6-1 and TRBJ1-4; no firm D call. The V gene's germline CDR1 is MNHNS and CDR2 SASEGT. This CDR3 region has 14 residues. Trimming cost V 8 bases and J 8 bases, with 18 bases left between them. The CDR3 DNA reads TGTGCCAGCCGCCTGGGAGGGTTAGAGGAAAAACTGTTTTTT. Its protein is CASRLGGLEEKLFF.

The chain carries TRBV7-2 and TRBJ1-5; TRBD1 is a possible D gene (6 bases). V was trimmed by 1 base and J by 0 bases, leaving 13 bases between them. Germline CDR1 SGHTA, CDR2 FQGNSA. The CDR3 has 17 residues. The CDR3: CASSLGGPGYSNQPQHF. CDR3 DNA: TGTGCCAGCAGCTTAGGGGGGCCAGGGTATAGCAATCAGCCCCAGCATTTT. Drawing the rest from reference TRBV7-2 and TRBJ1-5, the complete variable domain is GAGVSQSPSNKVTEKGKDVELRCDPISGHTALYWYRQSLGQGLEFLIYFQGNSAPDKSGLPSDRFSAERTGGSVSTLTIQRTQQEDSAVYLCASSLGGPGYSNQPQHFGDGTRLSIL.

The chain has TRBV7-2 and TRBJ2-3; tentative D call: TRBD2 (6 bases). The germline V and J ends were trimmed by 5 bases and 5 bases, with 17 bases remaining between them. The germline V gene has CDR1 SGHTA and CDR2 FQGNSA. This CDR3 spans 15 amino acids. CDR3: CASSRDGTPVDTQYF. The DNA for the CDR3 is TGTGCCAGCAGCCGAGATGGGACTCCCGTAGATACGCAGTATTTT.

V usage is TRBV9 and J usage is TRBJ2-1; unclear D gene. The CDR3 covers 14 residues. Germline V gene data show CDR1 as SGDLS and CDR2 as YYNGEE. V was trimmed by 4 bases and J by 7 bases, leaving 15 bases between them. DNA for the CDR3: TGTGCCAGCAGCCCAAGCAGTTTCTCGAATGAGCAGTTCTTC. It codes for CASSPSSFSNEQFF.

This clonotype was counted only a few times. The CDR3 reads CASSLPGVNTEAFF. CDR3 nucleotide sequence: TGTGCCAGCAGCTTGCCAGGGGTTAACACTGAAGCTTTCTTT. The chain carries TRBV14 and TRBJ1-1; TRBD1 is a possible D gene (6 bases). CDR1 and CDR2 (germline): SGHDN, FVKESK. V lost 5 bases and J lost 2, with 12 bases in between. This CDR3 has 14 amino acids.

This clonotype has a handful of counts. The J gene is TRBJ1-2, the V gene TRBV28; unclear D gene. CDR3 length: 13 residues. Trimming took off 3 bases at V and 4 bases at J, with 9 bases between the two ends. The V gene's germline CDR1 is MDHEN and CDR2 SYDVKM. As DNA, the CDR3 is TGTGCCAGCAGTTTCGGGAGTTTCTATGGCTACACCTTC. Translation gives CASSFGSFYGYTF.

This rearrangement joins TRBV27 to TRBJ2-1, with 7 bases fitting TRBD1. Losses at the gene ends were 4 bases for V and 9 bases for J; bases not matched to a gene: 12. Germline V CDR1 and CDR2: MNHEY, SMNVEV (reference sequence). This CDR3 is 15 amino acids long. The CDR3 DNA reads TGTGCCAGCAGTTCGACAGGGCCTCCCCGTGGTGAGCAGTTCTTC. Translation gives CASSSTGPPRGEQFF.

V gene TRBV4-3 combines with J gene TRBJ1-1, with D uncertain. CDR3 length: 15 amino acids. Between the trimmed V and J ends, which lost 0 bases and 5 bases, there was a span of 13 bases. Germline CDR1 LGHNA, CDR2 YSLEER. CDR3 sequence (DNA): TGCGCCAGCAGCCAAGATACCGGTAAGGTTACTGAAGCTTTCTTT. Translation: CASSQDTGKVTEAFF.

The chain uses TRBV5-1 and TRBJ2-1, with TRBD1 matching 8 bases. The J call may be faulty, since TRBJ2-7 better matches the DNA end. The germline CDR1 and CDR2 sequences are SGHRS and YFSETQ. The CDR3 is 15 residues long. The CDR3 DNA reads as TGCGCCAGCAGCCTGACAGGGGAGTCCTACAATGAGCAGTACTTC. Translating it yields CASSLTGESYNEQYF.

This clonotype was detected only a few times. The chain employs TRBV12-3 or TRBV12-4 and TRBJ2-3; TRBD2 agrees at 7 bases. V trimming: 6 bases; J trimming: 3 bases; junction bases outside the gene matches: 15. The CDR3 runs 17 residues. This CDR3 is CASSLDGWGRATDTQYF. The DNA of the CDR3 is TGTGCCAGCAGCCTGGACGGGTGGGGGAGGGCGACAGATACGCAGTATTTT.

The gene calls are TRBV9 and TRBJ1-2; D not certain. Germline loops: CDR1 SGDLS, CDR2 YYNGEE. CDR3 length equals 14 residues. V dropped 0 bases and J dropped 6 bases, with 12 bases sitting between them. This chain's CDR3 is CASSVATPKDGYTF. The CDR3 nucleotides are TGTGCCAGCAGCGTAGCAACCCCGAAGGATGGCTACACCTTC. The complete variable domain, with remaining parts taken from reference TRBV9 and TRBJ1-2, reads DSGVTQTPKHLITATGQRVTLRCSPRSGDLSVYWYQQSLDQGLQFLIQYYNGEERAKGNILERFSAQQFPDLHSELNLSSLELGDSALYFCASSVATPKDGYTFGSGTRLTVV.

The rearrangement joins TRBV7-2 to TRBJ1-2; D remains ambiguous. The CDR3 has 13 amino acids. The ends were cut back, 4 bases at V and 4 bases at J, with 10 bases in the middle. The germline V gene encodes CDR1 SGHTA and CDR2 FQGNSA. The DNA for the CDR3 is TGTGCCAGCAGCTCAACAGTTTTCTATGGCTACACCTTC. It yields the protein CASSSTVFYGYTF.

This clonotype was seen a few times. This chain connects TRBV20-1 to TRBJ2-1, with D unresolved. Germline CDR1 DFQATT, CDR2 SNEGSKA (reference sequence). Trimming pared 6 bases from V and 7 bases from J, leaving 10 bases between. CDR3 length: 11 residues. CDR3 residues: CSATWANEQFF. CDR3 nucleotides: TGCAGTGCAACCTGGGCAAATGAGCAGTTCTTC.

This chain's CDR3 is CASRRLSYNEQFF. The CDR3 coding sequence is TGTGCCAGCAGAAGGTTATCCTACAATGAGCAGTTCTTC. V usage is TRBV6-2 or TRBV6-3 and J usage is TRBJ2-1; D unresolved. CDR1 is MNHEY, CDR2 SVGEGT, per germline. V dropped 6 bases and J dropped 1 base, with 7 bases sitting between them. CDR3 length: 13 amino acids.

The V and J genes are TRBV29-1 and TRBJ2-5; either TRBD1 or TRBD2 may fit D (5 bases each). The length of the CDR3 is 14 residues. Germline CDR1 SQVTM, CDR2 ANQGSEA. V lost 7 bases and J 1 base, leaving 16 bases between the germline ends. CDR3 in amino acids: CSAGWVGTQETQYF. DNA for the CDR3: TGCAGCGCGGGATGGGTAGGGACCCAAGAGACCCAGTACTTC.

As to this clonotype: Its ends do not fully match the called genes, so a read error is possible. The V gene is TRBV28, the J gene TRBJ2-7; TRBD1 matches 8 bases. The CDR3 is 14 amino acids. The germline CDR1 and CDR2 sequences are MDHEN and SYDVKM. The chain's CDR3 is CAGSDRGRNYEQYF. DNA for the CDR3: TGTGCCGGCAGCGACAGGGGAAGAAATTACGAGCAGTACTTC.

This rearrangement joins TRBV15 to TRBJ2-1; no clear D. Between the trimmed V and J ends, which lost 6 bases and 2 bases, there was a span of 17 bases. CDR3 length: 16 amino acids. Germline CDR1 and CDR2: LNHNV and YYDKDF (reference sequence). The CDR3 DNA reads TGTGCCACCAGAGATCCTCAAACGGGTGCCTACAATGAGCAGTTCTTC. Translating gives CATRDPQTGAYNEQFF.

The chain combines TRBV18 with TRBJ2-7; 7 nucleotides align to TRBD1. The J segment lost 7 bases and the V segment lost 3 bases, leaving 3 bases of the junction unmatched. The CDR3 length is 12 residues. CDR1 and CDR2 from the germline V gene are KGHSH and LQKENI. CDR3 amino acids: CASSPSTGEQYF. CDR3 nucleotides: TGTGCCAGCTCACCTTCGACAGGGGAGCAGTACTTC. Looking up the rest from reference TRBV18 and TRBJ2-7 gives the full variable domain: NAGVMQNPRHLVRRRGQEARLRCSPMKGHSHVYWYRQLPEEGLKFMVYLQKENIIDESGMPKERFSAEFPKEGPSILRIQQVVRGDSAAYFCASSPSTGEQYFGPGTRLTVT.

This clonotype has only one observation. The chain recombines TRBV7-6 with TRBJ2-5; unclear D gene. Germline V lookup: CDR1 SGHVS, CDR2 FNYEAQ. The CDR3 totals 15 residues. V shed 2 bases and J shed 1 base, with 11 bases lying between them. In nucleotides, the CDR3 is TGTGCCAGCAGCTTACTTTTCTGGGTCCAAGAGACCCAGTACTTC. This encodes CASSLLFWVQETQYF.

This sequence joins TRBV20-1 and TRBJ1-3, with D perhaps TRBD1 (5 bases). The germline V gene has CDR1 DFQATT and CDR2 SNEGSKA (reference sequence). Trimming shortened V by 7 bases and J by 6 bases, and 19 bases separated the two germline ends. The CDR3 contains 14 residues. This CDR3 is CSVFPSQGQNTIYF. DNA of the CDR3: TGCAGTGTTTTCCCTTCGCAGGGTCAAAACACCATATATTTT.

The gene calls are TRBV20-1 and TRBJ2-3; D could derive from TRBD1 or TRBD2 (6 bases each). Germline values: CDR1 DFQATT, CDR2 SNEGSKA (reference sequence). The germline V and J ends were trimmed by 3 bases and 0 bases, with 19 bases remaining between them. The CDR3 runs to 17 residues. The CDR3 coding sequence is TGCAGTGCTAGTCATCGTAGGGGGGCCTCTAGCACAGATACGCAGTATTTT. It translates to CSASHRRGASSTDTQYF.

The chain is built from TRBV10-2 and TRBJ2-3, with 8 nucleotides matching TRBD1. J gave up 2 bases and V 7 bases, and 5 bases lay outside the gene matches. Germline values: CDR1 WSHSY, CDR2 SAAADI. This CDR3 has 14 amino acids. The CDR3 protein is CASKGRGLTDTQYF. CDR3 in DNA: TGCGCCAGCAAGGGCAGGGGGCTCACAGATACGCAGTATTTT.

The sample holds a few counts of this clonotype. CDR3 coding DNA: TGCAGCGTTGAAGTTGAAAGAGCTAACTATGGCTACACCTTC. It encodes CSVEVERANYGYTF. The chain joins TRBV29-1 to TRBJ1-2; D remains unclear. Per germline, CDR1 SQVTM and CDR2 ANQGSEA. Deletions cut 1 base from V and 0 bases from J, with 9 bases between. This CDR3 is 14 amino acids long.

The chain carries TRBV6-5 and TRBJ2-5; TRBD1 aligns across 11 bases. CDR1 and CDR2 from the germline V gene are MNHEY and SVGAGI. Trimming cost V 4 bases and J 7 bases; bases outside gene matches: 8. The CDR3 contains 15 residues. CDR3 sequence reads: CASSSGTGGSGTQYF. CDR3 DNA sequence: TGTGCCAGCAGTTCGGGGACAGGGGGATCGGGGACCCAGTACTTC.

Only a few counts were recorded for this clonotype. The chain employs TRBV21-1 and TRBJ2-7; the table's D call, TRBD1, has no DNA check behind it. TRBV21-1 is annotated as a pseudogene. The CDR3 contains 15 residues. In nucleotides, the CDR3 is TGTGCCAGCAGCAAAGACAGGGGGCGCCCCTACGAGCAGTACTTC. Its protein product is CASSKDRGRPYEQYF.